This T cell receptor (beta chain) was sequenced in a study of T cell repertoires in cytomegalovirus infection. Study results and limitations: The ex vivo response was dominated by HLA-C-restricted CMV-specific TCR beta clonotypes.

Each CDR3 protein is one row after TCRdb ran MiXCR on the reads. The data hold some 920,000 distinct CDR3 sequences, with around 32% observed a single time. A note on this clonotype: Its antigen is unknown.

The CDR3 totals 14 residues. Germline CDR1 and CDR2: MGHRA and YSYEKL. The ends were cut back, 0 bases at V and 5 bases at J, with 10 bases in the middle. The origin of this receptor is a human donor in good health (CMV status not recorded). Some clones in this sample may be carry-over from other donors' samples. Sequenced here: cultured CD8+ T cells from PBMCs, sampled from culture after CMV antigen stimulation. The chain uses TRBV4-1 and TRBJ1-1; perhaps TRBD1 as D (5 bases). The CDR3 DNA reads TGCGCCAGCAGCCAAGAAGGGGCCGGGACTGAAGCTTTCTTT. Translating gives CASSQEGAGTEAFF.